The clone carrying this T cell receptor (beta chain) was seen only a few times. The data were obtained in a study of blood T cell repertoires in COVID-19. Background on the study: Collection of acute and convalescent COVID-19 samples took place in the United States, Italy and Spain. In each case, the material was cDNA or gDNA derived from T cells, B-cell-depleted T cells, or PBMCs.

Per the authors' pipeline: By means of reference gene primer amplification, nucleated cell counts were estimated. Some clones are missing from TCRdb's copy, which holds only in-frame ones; the method was immunoSEQ multiplex PCR. The V and J calls and clone size are taken from that table; D and trimming were inferred from the DNA. The data contain some 220,000 clones, about four fifths of them singletons. The CDR3 has 15 residues. The V and J ends lost 8 bases and 4 bases respectively, with 18 bases between them. Germline V gene lookup returns CDR1 WSHSY and CDR2 SAAADI. Sample: peripheral blood. The chain combines TRBV10-2 with TRBJ1-3; D is perhaps TRBD1 (5 bases). This sequence originates from a woman aged 25 to 39 who had recovered from COVID-19. The CDR3 here is CASGLGGAVGNTIYF. The CDR3 bases are TGCGCCAGCGGACTCGGAGGGGCTGTCGGAAACACCATATATTTT.